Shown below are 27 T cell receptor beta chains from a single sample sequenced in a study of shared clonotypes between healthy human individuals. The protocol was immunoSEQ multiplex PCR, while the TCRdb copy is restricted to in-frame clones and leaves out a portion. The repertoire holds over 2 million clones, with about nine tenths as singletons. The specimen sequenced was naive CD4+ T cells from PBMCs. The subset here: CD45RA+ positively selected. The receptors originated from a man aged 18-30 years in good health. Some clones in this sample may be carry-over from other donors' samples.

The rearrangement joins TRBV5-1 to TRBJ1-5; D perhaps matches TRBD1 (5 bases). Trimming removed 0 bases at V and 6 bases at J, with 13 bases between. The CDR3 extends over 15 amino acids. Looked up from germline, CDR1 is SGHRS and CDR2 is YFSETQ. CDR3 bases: TGCGCCAGCAGCTTGGACGGCAGGGAAGGTCAGCCCCAGCATTTT. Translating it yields CASSLDGREGQPQHF. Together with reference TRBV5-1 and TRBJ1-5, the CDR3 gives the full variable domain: KAGVTQTPRYLIKTRGQQVTLSCSPISGHRSVSWYQQTPGQGLQFLFEYFSETQRNKGNFPGRFSGRQFSNSRSEMNVSTLELGDSALYLCASSLDGREGQPQHFGDGTRLSIL.

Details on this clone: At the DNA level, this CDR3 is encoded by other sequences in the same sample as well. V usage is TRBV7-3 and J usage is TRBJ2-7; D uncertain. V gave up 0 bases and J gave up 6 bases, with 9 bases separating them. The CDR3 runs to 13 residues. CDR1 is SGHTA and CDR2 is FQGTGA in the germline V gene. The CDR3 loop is CASSLTSSSEQYF. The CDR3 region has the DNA TGTGCCAGCAGCTTAACGAGTTCTTCCGAGCAGTACTTC. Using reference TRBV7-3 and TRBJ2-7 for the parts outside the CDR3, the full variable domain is GAGVSQTPSNKVTEKGKYVELRCDPISGHTALYWYRQSLGQGPEFLIYFQGTGAADDSGLPNDRFFAVRPEGSVSTLKIQRTERGDSAVYLCASSLTSSSEQYFGPGTRLTVT.

CDR3 loop: CASSKGQSYYGYTF. The CDR3 DNA reads TGTGCCAGCAGCAAGGGACAATCCTACTATGGCTACACCTTC. J is TRBJ1-2 and V is TRBV28; tentatively, D is TRBD1 (6 bases). V lost 6 bases, J lost 3 bases, and 14 bases lay in between. Per the germline V gene, CDR1 is MDHEN and CDR2 is SYDVKM. CDR3 length equals 14 residues.

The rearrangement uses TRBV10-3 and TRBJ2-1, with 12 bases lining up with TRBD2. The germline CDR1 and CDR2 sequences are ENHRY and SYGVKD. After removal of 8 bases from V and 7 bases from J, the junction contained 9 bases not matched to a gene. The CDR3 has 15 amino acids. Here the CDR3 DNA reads TGTGCCATCGGGACTAGCGGGCTAGGGAGGAATGAGCAGTTCTTC. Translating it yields CAIGTSGLGRNEQFF.

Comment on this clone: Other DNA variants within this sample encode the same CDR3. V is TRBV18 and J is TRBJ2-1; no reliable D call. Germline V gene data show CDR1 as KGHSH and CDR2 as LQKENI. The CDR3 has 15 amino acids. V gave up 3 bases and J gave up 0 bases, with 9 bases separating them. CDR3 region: CASSPGSSSYNEQFF. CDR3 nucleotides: TGTGCCAGCTCACCTGGCAGTAGCTCCTACAATGAGCAGTTCTTC.

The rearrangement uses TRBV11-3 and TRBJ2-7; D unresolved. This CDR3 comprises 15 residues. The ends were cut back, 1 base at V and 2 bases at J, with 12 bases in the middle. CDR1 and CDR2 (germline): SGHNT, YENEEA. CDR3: CASSLGGPRTYEQYF. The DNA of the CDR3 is TGTGCCAGCAGCTTAGGTGGCCCGAGGACCTACGAGCAGTACTTC.

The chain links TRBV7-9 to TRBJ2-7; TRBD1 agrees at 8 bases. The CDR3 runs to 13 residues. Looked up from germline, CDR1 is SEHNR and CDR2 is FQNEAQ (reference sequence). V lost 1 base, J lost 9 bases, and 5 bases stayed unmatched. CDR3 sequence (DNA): TGTGCCAGCAGCTTAGGGGGACAGGCCTGGCAGTACTTC. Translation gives CASSLGGQAWQYF.

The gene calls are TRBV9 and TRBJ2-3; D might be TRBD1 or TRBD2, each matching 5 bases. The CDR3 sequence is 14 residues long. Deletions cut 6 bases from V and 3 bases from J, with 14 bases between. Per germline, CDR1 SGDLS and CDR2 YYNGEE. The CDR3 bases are TGTGCCAGCACCCGAGGGGCGACGACAGATACGCAGTATTTT. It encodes CASTRGATTDTQYF.

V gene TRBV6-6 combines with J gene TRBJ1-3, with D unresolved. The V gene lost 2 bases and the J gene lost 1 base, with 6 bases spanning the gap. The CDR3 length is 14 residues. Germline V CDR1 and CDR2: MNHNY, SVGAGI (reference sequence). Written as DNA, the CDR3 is TGTGCCAGCAGTTACGTAGCTTCTGGAAACACCATATATTTT. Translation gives CASSYVASGNTIYF.

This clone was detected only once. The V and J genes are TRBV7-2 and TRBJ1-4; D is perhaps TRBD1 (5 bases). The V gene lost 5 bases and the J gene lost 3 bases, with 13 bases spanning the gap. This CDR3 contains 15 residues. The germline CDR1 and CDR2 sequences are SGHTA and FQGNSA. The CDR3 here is CASSPSRVANEKLFF. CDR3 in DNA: TGTGCCAGCAGCCCAAGCAGGGTGGCTAATGAAAAACTGTTTTTT.

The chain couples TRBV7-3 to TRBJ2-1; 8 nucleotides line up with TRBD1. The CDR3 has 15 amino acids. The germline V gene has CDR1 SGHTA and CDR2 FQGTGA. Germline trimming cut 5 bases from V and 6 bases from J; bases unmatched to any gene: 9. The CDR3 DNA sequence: TGTGCCAGCAGCACCGGACAGGGTTGGGCCAATGAGCAGTTCTTC. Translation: CASSTGQGWANEQFF.

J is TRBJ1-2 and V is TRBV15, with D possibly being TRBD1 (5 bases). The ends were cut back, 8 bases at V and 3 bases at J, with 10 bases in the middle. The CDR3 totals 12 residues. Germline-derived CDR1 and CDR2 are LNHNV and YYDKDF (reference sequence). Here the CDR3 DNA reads TGTGCCACCGGTAGAGGGGACTATGGCTACACCTTC. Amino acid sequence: CATGRGDYGYTF.

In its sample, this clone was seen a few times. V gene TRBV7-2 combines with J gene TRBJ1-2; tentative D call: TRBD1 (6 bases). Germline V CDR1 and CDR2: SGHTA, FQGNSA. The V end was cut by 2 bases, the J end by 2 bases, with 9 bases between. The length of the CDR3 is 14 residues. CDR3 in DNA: TGTGCCAGCAGCTTACCTCAGGGGAACTATGGCTACACCTTC. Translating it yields CASSLPQGNYGYTF.

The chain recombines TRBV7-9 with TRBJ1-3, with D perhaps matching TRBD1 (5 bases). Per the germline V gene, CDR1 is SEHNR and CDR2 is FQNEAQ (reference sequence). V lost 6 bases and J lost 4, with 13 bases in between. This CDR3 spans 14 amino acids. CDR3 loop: CASSPRVFGNTIYF. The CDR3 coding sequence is TGTGCCAGCAGTCCCAGGGTTTTCGGAAACACCATATATTTT.

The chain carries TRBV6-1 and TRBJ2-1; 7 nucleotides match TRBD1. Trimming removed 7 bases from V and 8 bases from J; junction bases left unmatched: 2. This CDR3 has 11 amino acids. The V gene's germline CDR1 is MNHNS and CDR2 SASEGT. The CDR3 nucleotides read TGTGCCAGCACCCAGGGGGATGAGCAGTTCTTC. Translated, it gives CASTQGDEQFF.

This CDR3 is CASSYRGEKTQYF. CDR3 bases: TGCGCCAGCAGCTATCGGGGCGAAAAGACCCAGTACTTC. J is TRBJ2-5 and V is TRBV5-1; D may be TRBD1 or TRBD2 (5 bases each). The CDR3 is 13 amino acids. CDR1 and CDR2 (germline): SGHRS, YFSETQ. Trimming removed 3 bases from V and 6 bases from J, with 12 bases in between.

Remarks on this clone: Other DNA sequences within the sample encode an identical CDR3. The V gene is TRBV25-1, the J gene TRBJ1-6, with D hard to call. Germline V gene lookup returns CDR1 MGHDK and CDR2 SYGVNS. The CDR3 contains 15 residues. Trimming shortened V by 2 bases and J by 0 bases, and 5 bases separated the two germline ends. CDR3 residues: CASSEQSSYNSPLHF. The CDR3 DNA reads TGTGCCAGCAGTGAACAGAGCTCCTATAATTCACCCCTCCACTTT. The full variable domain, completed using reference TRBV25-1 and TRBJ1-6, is EADIYQTPRYLVIGTGKKITLECSQTMGHDKMYWYQQDPGMELHLIHYSYGVNSTEKGDLSSESTVSRIRTEHFPLTLESARPSHTSQYLCASSEQSSYNSPLHFGNGTRLTVT.

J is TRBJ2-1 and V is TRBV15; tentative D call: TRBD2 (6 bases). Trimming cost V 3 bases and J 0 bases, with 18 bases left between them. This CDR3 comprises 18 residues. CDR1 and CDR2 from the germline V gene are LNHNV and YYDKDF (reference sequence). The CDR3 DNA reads TGTGCCACCAGCAGGGGCACCCTGAGCGGGTCCTCCTACAATGAGCAGTTCTTC. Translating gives CATSRGTLSGSSYNEQFF.

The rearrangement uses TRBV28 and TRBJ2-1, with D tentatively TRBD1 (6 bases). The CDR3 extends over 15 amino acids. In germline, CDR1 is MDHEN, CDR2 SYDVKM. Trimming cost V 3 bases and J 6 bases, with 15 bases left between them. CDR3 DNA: TGTGCCAGCAGTTTCCTCCAGGGGCCCGCCAATGAGCAGTTCTTC. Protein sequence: CASSFLQGPANEQFF.

The CDR3: CASSIGRLAGVAEQFF. The CDR3, as DNA: TGTGCCAGTAGTATAGGTCGACTAGCGGGAGTCGCTGAGCAGTTCTTC. The J gene is TRBJ2-1, the V gene TRBV19, with 12 positions matching TRBD2. Germline CDR1 LNHDA, CDR2 SQIVND (reference sequence). The CDR3 loop spans 16 amino acids. After removal of 1 base from V and 9 bases from J, the junction contained 7 bases not matched to a gene. Full variable domain (remainder filled in from reference TRBV19 and TRBJ2-1): DGGITQSPKYLFRKEGQNVTLSCEQNLNHDAMYWYRQDPGQGLRLIYYSQIVNDFQKGDIAEGYSVSREKKESFPLTVTSAQKNPTAFYLCASSIGRLAGVAEQFFGPGTRLTVL.

The CDR3 spells CASSYWEGGGTEAFF. CDR3 DNA sequence: TGTGCCAGCAGTTACTGGGAGGGGGGGGGCACTGAAGCTTTCTTT. The J gene is TRBJ1-1, the V gene TRBV6-5; TRBD1 might be the D (6 bases). The CDR3 contains 15 residues. Trimming left V 1 base short and J 4 bases short, with 13 bases between. CDR1 is MNHEY and CDR2 is SVGAGI in the germline V gene.

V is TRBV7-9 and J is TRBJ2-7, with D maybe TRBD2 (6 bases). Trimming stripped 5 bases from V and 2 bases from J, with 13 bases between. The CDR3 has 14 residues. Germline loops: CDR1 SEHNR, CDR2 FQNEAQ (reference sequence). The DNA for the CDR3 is TGTGCCAGCAGCCACGGGGGTCGCGCCTACGAGCAGTACTTC. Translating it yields CASSHGGRAYEQYF.

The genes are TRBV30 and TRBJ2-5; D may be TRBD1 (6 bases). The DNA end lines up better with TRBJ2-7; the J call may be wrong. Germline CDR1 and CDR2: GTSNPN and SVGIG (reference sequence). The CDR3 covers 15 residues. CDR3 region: CAWSVLQGSYYEQYF. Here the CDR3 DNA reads TGTGCCTGGAGTGTACTCCAGGGGAGTTACTACGAGCAGTACTTC.

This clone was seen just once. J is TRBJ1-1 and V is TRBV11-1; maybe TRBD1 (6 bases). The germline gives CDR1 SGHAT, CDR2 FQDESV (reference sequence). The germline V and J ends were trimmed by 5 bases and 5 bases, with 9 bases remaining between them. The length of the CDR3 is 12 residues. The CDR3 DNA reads TGTGCCAGCAGCCCGACAGGTACTGAAGCTTTCTTT. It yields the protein CASSPTGTEAFF.

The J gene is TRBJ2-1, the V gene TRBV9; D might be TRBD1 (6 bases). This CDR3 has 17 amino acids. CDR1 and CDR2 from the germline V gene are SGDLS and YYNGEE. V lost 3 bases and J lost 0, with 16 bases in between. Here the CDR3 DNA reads TGTGCCAGCAGCGCGAGGGAAGGGGGTGGCTCCTACAATGAGCAGTTCTTC. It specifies CASSAREGGGSYNEQFF.

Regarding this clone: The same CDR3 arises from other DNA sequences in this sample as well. The CDR3 reads CASSVAASAYTDTQYF. The CDR3 nucleotides are TGTGCCAGCAGCGTAGCGGCTAGCGCCTACACAGATACGCAGTATTTT. The gene calls are TRBV9 and TRBJ2-3; maybe TRBD2 (6 bases). Trimming removed 0 bases from V and 2 bases from J, with 13 bases in between. This CDR3 region has 16 residues. Looked up from germline, CDR1 is SGDLS and CDR2 is YYNGEE.

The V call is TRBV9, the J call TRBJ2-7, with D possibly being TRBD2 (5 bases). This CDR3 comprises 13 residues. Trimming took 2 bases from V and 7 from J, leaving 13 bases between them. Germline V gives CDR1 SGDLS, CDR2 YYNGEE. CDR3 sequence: CASSVLETGEQYF. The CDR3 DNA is TGTGCCAGCAGCGTCTTGGAGACGGGGGAGCAGTACTTC.